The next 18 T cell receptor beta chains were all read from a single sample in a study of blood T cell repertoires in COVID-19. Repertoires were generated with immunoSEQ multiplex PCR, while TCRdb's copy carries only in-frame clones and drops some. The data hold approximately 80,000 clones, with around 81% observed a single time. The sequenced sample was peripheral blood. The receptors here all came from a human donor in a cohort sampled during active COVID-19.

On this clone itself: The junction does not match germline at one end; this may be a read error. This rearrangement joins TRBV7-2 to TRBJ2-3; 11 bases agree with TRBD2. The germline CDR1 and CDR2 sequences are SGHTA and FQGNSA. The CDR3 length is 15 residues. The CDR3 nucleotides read TGTGCCAGCAACTTACTAGCGGGAGTCACAGATACGCAGTATTTT. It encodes CASNLLAGVTDTQYF.

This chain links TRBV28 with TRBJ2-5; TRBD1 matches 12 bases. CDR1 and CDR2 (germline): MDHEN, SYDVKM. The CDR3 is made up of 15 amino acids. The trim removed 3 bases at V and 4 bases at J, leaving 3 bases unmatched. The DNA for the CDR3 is TGTGCCAGCAGTTTCGGGACAGGGGGCGCAGAGACCCAGTACTTC. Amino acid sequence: CASSFGTGGAETQYF.

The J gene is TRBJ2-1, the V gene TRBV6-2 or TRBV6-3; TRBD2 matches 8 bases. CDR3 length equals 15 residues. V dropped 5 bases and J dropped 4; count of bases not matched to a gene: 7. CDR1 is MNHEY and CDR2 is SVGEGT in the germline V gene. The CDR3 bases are TGTGCCAGCAGTCTTAGCGGGATGGGTTACAATGAGCAGTTCTTC. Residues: CASSLSGMGYNEQFF.

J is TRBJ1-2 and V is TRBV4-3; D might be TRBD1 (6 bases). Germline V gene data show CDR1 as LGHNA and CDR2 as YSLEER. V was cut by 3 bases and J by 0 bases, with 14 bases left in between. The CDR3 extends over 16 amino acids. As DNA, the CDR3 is TGCGCCAGCAGCCAGGGAACAGGGTATTCTAACTATGGCTACACCTTC. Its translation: CASSQGTGYSNYGYTF.

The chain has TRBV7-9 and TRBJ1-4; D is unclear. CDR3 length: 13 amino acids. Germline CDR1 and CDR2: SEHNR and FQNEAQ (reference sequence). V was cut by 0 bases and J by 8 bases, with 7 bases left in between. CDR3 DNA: TGTGCCAGCAGCTTAGCCACATGGGAAAAACTGTTTTTT. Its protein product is CASSLATWEKLFF.

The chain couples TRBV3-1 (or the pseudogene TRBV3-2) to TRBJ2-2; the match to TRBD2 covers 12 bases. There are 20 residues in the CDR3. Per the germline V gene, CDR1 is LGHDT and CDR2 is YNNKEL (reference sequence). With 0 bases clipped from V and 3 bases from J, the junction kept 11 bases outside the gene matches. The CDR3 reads CASSQDSRTSGARYTGELFF. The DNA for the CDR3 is TGTGCCAGCAGCCAAGATTCTAGGACTAGCGGGGCGCGGTACACCGGGGAGCTGTTTTTT.

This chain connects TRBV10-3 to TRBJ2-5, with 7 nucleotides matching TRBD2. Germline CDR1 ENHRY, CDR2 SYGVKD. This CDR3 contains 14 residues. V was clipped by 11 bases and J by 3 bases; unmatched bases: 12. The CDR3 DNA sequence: TGTGCCGCCTCCTCGCGGCTAGCGGAAGAGACCCAGTACTTC. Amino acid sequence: CAASSRLAEETQYF.

The DNA of the CDR3 is TGTGCCAGCAGTTCTCCAGGGGATCCCATTGATGAGCAGTTCTTC. Its protein is CASSSPGDPIDEQFF. The J gene is TRBJ2-1, the V gene TRBV6-5; D might be TRBD1 (6 bases). The V end was cut by 4 bases, the J end by 8 bases, with 18 bases between. Germline V gene lookup returns CDR1 MNHEY and CDR2 SVGAGI. The CDR3 is 15 amino acids.

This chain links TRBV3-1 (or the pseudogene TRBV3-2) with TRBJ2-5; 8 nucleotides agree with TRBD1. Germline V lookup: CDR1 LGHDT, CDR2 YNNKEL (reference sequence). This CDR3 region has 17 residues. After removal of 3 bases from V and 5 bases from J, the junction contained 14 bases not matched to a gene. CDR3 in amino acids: CASSQGLGQGFLETQYF. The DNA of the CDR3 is TGTGCCAGCAGCCAGGGTTTAGGACAGGGATTTTTGGAGACCCAGTACTTC.

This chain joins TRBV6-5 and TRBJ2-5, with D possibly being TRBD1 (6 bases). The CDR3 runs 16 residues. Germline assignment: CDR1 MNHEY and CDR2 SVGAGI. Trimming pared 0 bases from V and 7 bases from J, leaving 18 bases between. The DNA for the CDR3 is TGTGCCAGCAGTTACTCACGGGACCTTCTAGGGGGGACCCAGTACTTC. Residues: CASSYSRDLLGGTQYF.

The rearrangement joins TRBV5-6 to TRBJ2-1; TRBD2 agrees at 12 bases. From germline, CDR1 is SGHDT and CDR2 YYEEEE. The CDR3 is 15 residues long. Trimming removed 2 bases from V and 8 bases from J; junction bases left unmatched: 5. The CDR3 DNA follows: TGTGCCAGCAGCTTTTCGACTAGCGGGAGCGATGAGCAGTTCTTC. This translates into CASSFSTSGSDEQFF.

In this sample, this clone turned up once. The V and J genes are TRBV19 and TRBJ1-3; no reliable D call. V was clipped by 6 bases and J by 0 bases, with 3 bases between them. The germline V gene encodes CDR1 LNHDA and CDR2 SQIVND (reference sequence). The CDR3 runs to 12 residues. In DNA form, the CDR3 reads TGTGCCAGTAGCTACTCTGGAAACACCATATATTTT. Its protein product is CASSYSGNTIYF.

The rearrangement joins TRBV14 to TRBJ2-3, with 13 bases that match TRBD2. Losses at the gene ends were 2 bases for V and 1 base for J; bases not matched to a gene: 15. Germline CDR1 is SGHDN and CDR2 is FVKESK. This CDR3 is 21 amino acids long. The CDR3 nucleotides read TGTGCCAGCAGCCAATTTCGATCCGGGACTAGCGGGACCCCTGGCACAGATACGCAGTATTTT. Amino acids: CASSQFRSGTSGTPGTDTQYF.

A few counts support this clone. The CDR3 DNA reads as TGTGCCAGCAGTGAAAGGGAGGGGGGACAGGGGGCTTACTGGCCCCAGCATTTT. It specifies CASSEREGGQGAYWPQHF. The chain has TRBV6-1 and TRBJ1-5; 12 nucleotides agree with TRBD1. Germline CDR1 MNHNS, CDR2 SASEGT. The CDR3 extends over 18 amino acids. The J segment lost 9 bases and the V segment lost 2 bases, leaving 14 bases of the junction unmatched.

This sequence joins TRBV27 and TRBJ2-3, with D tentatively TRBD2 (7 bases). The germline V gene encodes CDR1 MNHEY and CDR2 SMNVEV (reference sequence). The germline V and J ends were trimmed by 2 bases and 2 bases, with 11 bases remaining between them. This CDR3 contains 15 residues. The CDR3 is CASSLAGALTDTQYF. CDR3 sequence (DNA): TGTGCCAGCAGTTTAGCGGGGGCACTCACAGATACGCAGTATTTT.

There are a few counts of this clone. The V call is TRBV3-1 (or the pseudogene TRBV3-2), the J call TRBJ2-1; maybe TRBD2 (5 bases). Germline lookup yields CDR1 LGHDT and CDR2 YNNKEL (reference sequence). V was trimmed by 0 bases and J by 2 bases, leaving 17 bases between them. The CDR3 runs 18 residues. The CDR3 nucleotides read TGTGCCAGCAGCCAAGAGGGCGGGCGCTCGAGGGCCTACAATGAGCAGTTCTTC. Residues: CASSQEGGRSRAYNEQFF.

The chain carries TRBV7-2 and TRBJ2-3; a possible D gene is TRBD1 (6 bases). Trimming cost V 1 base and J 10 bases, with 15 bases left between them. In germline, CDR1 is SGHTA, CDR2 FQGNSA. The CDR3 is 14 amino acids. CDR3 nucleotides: TGTGCCAGCAGCTTAGGAGGGGGAGTGGTTTCGCAGTATTTT. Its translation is CASSLGGGVVSQYF.

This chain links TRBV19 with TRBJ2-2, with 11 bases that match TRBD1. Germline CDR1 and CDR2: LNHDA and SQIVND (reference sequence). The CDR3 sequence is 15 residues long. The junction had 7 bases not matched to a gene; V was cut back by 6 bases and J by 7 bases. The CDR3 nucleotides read TGTGCCAGTAGGTTGGACAGGGGGCAGGACGGGGAGCTGTTTTTT. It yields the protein CASRLDRGQDGELFF.